A single sample gave rise to the 27 T cell receptor beta chains below, sequenced in a study of T cells in Graves' hyperthyroidism and ophthalmopathy. RNA transcripts were the template for amplifying TCR beta CDR3 regions. Researchers ran a first-round RT-PCR on the TCR CDR3 using the HTBI primer set. TCRdb reprocessed the multiplex PCR reads via MiXCR and lists one record per CDR3 protein. The sample includes 400,000 to 450,000 distinct CDR3 sequences, roughly 14% seen only once; the top ten take roughly an eighth. Input material: blood. The origin of the receptors is a man in his late teens or twenties with Graves' ophthalmopathy.

At least ten counts were recorded for this clonotype. V usage is TRBV5-6 and J usage is TRBJ1-5; D gene unclear. Trimming left V 10 bases short and J 5 bases short, with 13 bases between. The CDR3 is 12 residues long. Germline V gives CDR1 SGHDT, CDR2 YYEEEE. The CDR3 spells CASAAGDQPQHF. CDR3 DNA sequence: TGTGCCTCCGCCGCTGGTGATCAGCCCCAGCATTTT.

This clonotype was detected a few times. The genes are TRBV5-1 and TRBJ2-1; the match to TRBD1 covers 8 bases. The germline gives CDR1 SGHRS, CDR2 YFSETQ. Losses at the gene ends were 1 base for V and 3 bases for J; bases not matched to a gene: 3. CDR3 length equals 15 residues. CDR3 sequence: CASSLRTGNYNEQFF. The CDR3 DNA sequence: TGCGCCAGCAGCTTGAGGACAGGGAACTACAATGAGCAGTTCTTC. The variable domain in full, with the rest retrieved from reference TRBV5-1 and TRBJ2-1, is KAGVTQTPRYLIKTRGQQVTLSCSPISGHRSVSWYQQTPGQGLQFLFEYFSETQRNKGNFPGRFSGRQFSNSRSEMNVSTLELGDSALYLCASSLRTGNYNEQFFGPGTRLTVL.

This clonotype has only a few counts. This chain connects TRBV4-1 to TRBJ2-6; 8 bases match TRBD1. Germline V gene lookup returns CDR1 MGHRA and CDR2 YSYEKL. V was clipped by 4 bases and J by 1 base; unmatched bases: 9. The CDR3 extends over 18 amino acids. DNA of the CDR3: TGCGCCAGCAGCCCCGGACAGGGACCAGTTTCTGGGGCCAACGTCCTGACTTTC. It is translated as CASSPGQGPVSGANVLTF.

V and J are TRBV7-8 and TRBJ2-6; TRBD2 is a possible D gene (5 bases). Germline loops: CDR1 SGHVS, CDR2 FQNEAQ. This CDR3 has 13 residues. The V gene lost 7 bases and the J gene lost 6 bases, with 10 bases spanning the gap. The CDR3 nucleotides read TGTGCCAGCACCCTCGGGGAGGCCAACGTCCTGACTTTC. Protein: CASTLGEANVLTF.

This clonotype has a handful of counts. The chain uses TRBV7-2 and TRBJ2-7; D not certain. Looked up from germline, CDR1 is SGHTA and CDR2 is FQGNSA. The CDR3 is 13 amino acids. The V and J ends lost 5 bases and 12 bases respectively, with 20 bases between them. Here the CDR3 reads CASSPSGGPGRYF. The CDR3 DNA sequence: TGTGCCAGCAGCCCCTCCGGTGGACCCGGGCGGTACTTC.

This clonotype has only a few counts. This may be a read error: a much more frequent sequence differs by one nucleotide. This chain links TRBV2 with TRBJ1-5, with D possibly being TRBD1 (6 bases). Trimming removed 7 bases from V and 12 bases from J, with 19 bases in between. The CDR3 consists of 13 residues. The germline CDR1 and CDR2 sequences are SNHLY and FYNNEI. The CDR3 loop is CASTKEQGLLQHF. The CDR3 DNA reads as TGTGCCAGCACCAAGGAACAGGGACTGCTCCAGCATTTT.

The chain employs TRBV11-2 and TRBJ2-3; possible D gene TRBD2, 5 bases. The germline V and J ends were trimmed by 3 bases and 4 bases, with 14 bases remaining between them. The germline CDR1 and CDR2 sequences are SGHAT and FQNNGV. This CDR3 comprises 15 residues. CDR3 in amino acids: CASSFTGTGADTQYF. The CDR3 bases are TGTGCCAGCAGCTTTACTGGAACCGGGGCAGATACGCAGTATTTT.

This clonotype has more than one count but fewer than ten. The J gene is TRBJ1-2, the V gene TRBV20-1, with 10 bases lining up with TRBD1. The CDR3 runs to 16 residues. The germline V gene encodes CDR1 DFQATT and CDR2 SNEGSKA (reference sequence). V trimming: 1 base; J trimming: 4 bases; junction bases outside the gene matches: 9. The CDR3 here is CSARGQKGQGTYGYTF. The DNA of the CDR3 is TGCAGTGCTAGAGGTCAGAAGGGACAGGGGACCTATGGCTACACCTTC.

This clonotype occurred many times. The chain joins TRBV30 to TRBJ2-3; perhaps TRBD1 as D (6 bases). Trimming removed 3 bases at V and 0 bases at J, with 13 bases between. Germline CDR1 reads GTSNPN; CDR2 reads SVGIG (reference sequence). This CDR3 comprises 15 residues. CDR3 in amino acids: CAWRTGGISTDTQYF. CDR3 sequence (DNA): TGTGCCTGGAGGACTGGGGGCATTAGCACAGATACGCAGTATTTT.

This clonotype showed up many times. This chain uses TRBV11-2 with TRBJ1-6, with 7 bases matching TRBD1. Per germline, CDR1 SGHAT and CDR2 FQNNGV. The V gene end was trimmed by 2 bases and the J gene end by 5 bases; junction bases not matched to a gene: 9. This CDR3 comprises 17 residues. The DNA for the CDR3 is TGTGCCAGCAGCTTATTCAGGGGGACAAGGAATAATTCACCCCTCCACTTT. Translation: CASSLFRGTRNNSPLHF.

V gene TRBV7-2 combines with J gene TRBJ2-7, with 7 bases that match TRBD2. Germline values: CDR1 SGHTA, CDR2 FQGNSA. The V and J ends lost 2 bases and 3 bases, in that order; junction bases with no gene match: 19. The CDR3 is 19 residues long. This chain's CDR3 is CASSLPRRSAGGSFYEQYF. The CDR3 coding sequence is TGTGCCAGCAGCTTACCGCGCCGGAGTGCCGGGGGGTCTTTCTACGAGCAGTACTTC.

This clonotype was seen at least ten times. The J gene is TRBJ2-3, the V gene TRBV11-2; D is perhaps TRBD1 (5 bases). Between the trimmed V and J ends, which lost 6 bases and 11 bases, there was a span of 27 bases. CDR1 SGHAT and CDR2 FQNNGV come from the germline V gene. The CDR3 is 16 amino acids. The CDR3 reads CASSRVFPPSPTEQYF. The CDR3 region has the DNA TGTGCCAGCAGTCGAGTTTTCCCCCCATCTCCGACAGAGCAGTATTTT.

The chain carries TRBV2 and TRBJ2-1; D assignment may be TRBD1 or TRBD2 (5 bases each). V lost 6 bases and J lost 6, with 18 bases in between. Germline V gene lookup returns CDR1 SNHLY and CDR2 FYNNEI. This CDR3 spans 15 amino acids. The CDR3 spells CASSRGAGSANEQFF. DNA for the CDR3: TGTGCCAGCAGCCGGGGCGCAGGATCGGCCAATGAGCAGTTCTTC.

The chain combines TRBV5-1 with TRBJ1-2; 12 bases are a match to TRBD1. Germline-derived CDR1 and CDR2 are SGHRS and YFSETQ. The CDR3 spans 14 residues. Losses at the gene ends were 4 bases for V and 10 bases for J; bases not matched to a gene: 8. DNA for the CDR3: TGCGCCAGCAGCCCACCCGGGACAGGGGGCGCCTACACCTTC. Translation gives CASSPPGTGGAYTF.

This clonotype was seen at least ten times. The V call is TRBV12-3 or TRBV12-4, the J call TRBJ2-3, with a possible D match to TRBD1 (5 bases). This CDR3 region has 15 residues. Trimming stripped 1 base from V and 6 bases from J, with 14 bases between. The CDR3 DNA reads as TGTGCCAGCAGTTTAGATGGTAGGGGTAGGGATACGCAGTATTTT. Translated, it gives CASSLDGRGRDTQYF.

In this sample, this clonotype turned up once. This sequence joins TRBV6-2 or TRBV6-3 and TRBJ1-1; possible D gene TRBD1, 6 bases. The V end was cut by 6 bases, the J end by 3 bases, with 11 bases between. This CDR3 is built from 13 residues. Germline assignment: CDR1 MNHEY and CDR2 SVGEGT. In DNA form, the CDR3 reads TGTGCCAGCAGGCATGACAGGTACACTGAAGCTTTCTTT. It yields the protein CASRHDRYTEAFF.

This clonotype occurred a few times. CDR3 nucleotide sequence: TGCGCCAGCAGCTTGGCCGTAGGGGGCGGGGAGCTGTTTTTT. It yields the protein CASSLAVGGGELFF. The chain carries TRBV5-1 and TRBJ2-2; D is possibly TRBD1 (6 bases). V was trimmed by 0 bases and J by 7 bases, leaving 10 bases between them. The CDR3 has 14 amino acids. Germline V gene data show CDR1 as SGHRS and CDR2 as YFSETQ.

This clonotype was counted once. V gene TRBV27 combines with J gene TRBJ1-3; D perhaps matches TRBD1 (5 bases). V was shortened by 1 base and J by 2 bases, with 9 bases between the two germline ends. This CDR3 comprises 15 residues. The germline CDR1 and CDR2 sequences are MNHEY and SMNVEV (reference sequence). The CDR3: CASSLYGGAGNTIYF. Written as DNA, the CDR3 is TGTGCCAGCAGTTTATATGGGGGAGCTGGAAACACCATATATTTT.

The V call is TRBV6-1, the J call TRBJ1-2; no clear D. This CDR3 is 13 amino acids long. Germline CDR1 reads MNHNS; CDR2 reads SASEGT. The V end was cut by 4 bases, the J end by 4 bases, with 10 bases between. For the CDR3, the DNA is TGTGCCAGCAGTGCGGACGGACTCTATGGCTACACCTTC. This translates into CASSADGLYGYTF.

This clonotype came up many times. The chain has TRBV11-2 and TRBJ1-1, with D maybe TRBD1 (5 bases). In germline, CDR1 is SGHAT, CDR2 FQNNGV. V was shortened by 1 base and J by 10 bases, with 7 bases between the two germline ends. This CDR3 has 11 residues. Written as DNA, the CDR3 is TGTGCCAGCAGCTTAGTGGGGGGAGCTTTCTTT. Its protein is CASSLVGGAFF.

This clonotype was observed many times. The V and J genes are TRBV6-1 and TRBJ1-2; unclear D gene. The CDR3 totals 14 residues. The germline V gene encodes CDR1 MNHNS and CDR2 SASEGT. V was shortened by 6 bases and J by 2 bases, with 13 bases between the two germline ends. CDR3: CASRPTRANYGYTF. Here the CDR3 DNA reads TGTGCCAGCAGACCAACCCGGGCCAACTATGGCTACACCTTC.

The CDR3 spells CSVEQQGPQYF. CDR3 bases: TGCAGCGTTGAACAACAGGGCCCCCAGTACTTC. This rearrangement joins TRBV29-1 to TRBJ2-5; tentative D call: TRBD1 (6 bases). The germline gives CDR1 SQVTM, CDR2 ANQGSEA. The length of the CDR3 is 11 residues. V lost 2 bases and J lost 9, with 10 bases in between. Full variable domain (outside the CDR3, taken from reference TRBV29-1 and TRBJ2-5): SAVISQKPSRDICQRGTSLTIQCQVDSQVTMMFWYRQQPGQSLTLIATANQGSEATYESGFVIDKFPISRPNLTFSTLTVSNMSPEDSSIYLCSVEQQGPQYFGPGTRLLVL.

This clonotype was picked up a small number of times. The J gene is TRBJ2-2, the V gene TRBV20-1, with 10 bases aligning to TRBD2. The CDR3 totals 16 residues. The ends lost 6 bases at V and 3 bases at J; junction bases unmatched: 10. Germline assignment: CDR1 DFQATT and CDR2 SNEGSKA (reference sequence). The CDR3 coding sequence is TGCAGTGCGCAAGATGTGCTAGCGGGAGACACCGGGGAGCTGTTTTTT. It encodes CSAQDVLAGDTGELFF.

The chain is built from TRBV5-1 and TRBJ2-1, with D possibly called TRBD1 or TRBD2 (6 bases each). This CDR3 is built from 16 residues. The germline CDR1 and CDR2 sequences are SGHRS and YFSETQ. V was pared by 0 bases and J by 4 bases, with 14 bases between. CDR3 DNA sequence: TGCGCCAGCAGCTTGGATAGTGGGGGGCCGTACAATGAGCAGTTCTTC. This sequence encodes CASSLDSGGPYNEQFF. The whole variable domain, filled in from reference TRBV5-1 and TRBJ2-1, reads KAGVTQTPRYLIKTRGQQVTLSCSPISGHRSVSWYQQTPGQGLQFLFEYFSETQRNKGNFPGRFSGRQFSNSRSEMNVSTLELGDSALYLCASSLDSGGPYNEQFFGPGTRLTVL.

As to this clonotype: The junction differs from germline at one of its ends, possibly a read error. The rearrangement uses TRBV5-1 and TRBJ2-7; the D call may be TRBD1 or TRBD2 (5 bases each). This CDR3 contains 17 residues. CDR1 is SGHRS and CDR2 is YFSETQ in the germline V gene. In nucleotides, the CDR3 is TGCGCCAGCAGCTTCGCTGCCAGGGACCCGCGGTACTACAAGCAGTACTTC. It codes for CASSFAARDPRYYKQYF.

In its sample, this clonotype was seen many times. The chain employs TRBV3-1 and TRBJ2-3; D gene uncertain. Trimming stripped 1 base from V and 3 bases from J, with 2 bases between. The germline gives CDR1 LGHDT, CDR2 YNNKEL (reference sequence). The CDR3 sequence is 12 residues long. CDR3 sequence: CASSQGTDTQYF. CDR3 sequence (DNA): TGTGCCAGCAGCCAAGGGACAGATACGCAGTATTTT.

This clonotype was recorded many times. The rearrangement joins TRBV18 to TRBJ2-1; 11 nucleotides match TRBD2. Germline loops: CDR1 KGHSH, CDR2 LQKENI. The CDR3 covers 15 residues. V shed 8 bases and J 5 bases; nucleotides not matched to a gene: 8. The CDR3 region has the DNA TGTGCCAGCAGCCCCGGACTAGCGGGTAACAATGAGCAGTTCTTC. Protein: CASSPGLAGNNEQFF.